The entry below gives a single TCR beta chain sequence along with its context. Some clones are missing from TCRdb's copy, which holds only in-frame ones; the method was immunoSEQ multiplex PCR. The sample includes 200,000 to 250,000 clones, less than 90% seen only once; the top ten take 4.5% to 6%. V gave up 0 bases and J gave up 1 base, with 14 bases separating them. The germline CDR1 and CDR2 sequences are SGHRS and YFSETQ. This CDR3 region has 16 residues. These data come from a study of cytomegalovirus exposure and HLA in healthy donors. The genes are TRBV5-1 and TRBJ2-7, with D perhaps TRBD1 (5 bases). Sequencing was done on a sample of PBMCs. The receptor comes from a woman between 18 and 29 years old in good health and CMV-seronegative. CDR3 DNA sequence: TGCGCCAGCAGCTTGGGGGTCAGGGTCGGATCCTACGAGCAGTACTTC. Residues: CASSLGVRVGSYEQYF.